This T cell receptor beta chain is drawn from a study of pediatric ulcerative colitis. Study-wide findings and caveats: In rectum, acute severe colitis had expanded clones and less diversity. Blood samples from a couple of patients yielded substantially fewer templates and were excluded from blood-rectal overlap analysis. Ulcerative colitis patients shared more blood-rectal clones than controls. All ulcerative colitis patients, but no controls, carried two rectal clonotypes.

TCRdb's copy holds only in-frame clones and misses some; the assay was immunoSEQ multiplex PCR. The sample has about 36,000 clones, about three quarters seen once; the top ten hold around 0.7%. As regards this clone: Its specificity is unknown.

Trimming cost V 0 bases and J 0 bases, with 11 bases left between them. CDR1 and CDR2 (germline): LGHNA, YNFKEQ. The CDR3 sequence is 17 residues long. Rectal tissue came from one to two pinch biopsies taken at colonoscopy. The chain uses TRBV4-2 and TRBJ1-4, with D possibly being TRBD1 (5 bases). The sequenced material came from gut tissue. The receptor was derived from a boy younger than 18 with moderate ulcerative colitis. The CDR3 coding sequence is TGTGCCAGCAGCCAAGATACAGGCCGCTCAACTAATGAAAAACTGTTTTTT. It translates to CASSQDTGRSTNEKLFF.